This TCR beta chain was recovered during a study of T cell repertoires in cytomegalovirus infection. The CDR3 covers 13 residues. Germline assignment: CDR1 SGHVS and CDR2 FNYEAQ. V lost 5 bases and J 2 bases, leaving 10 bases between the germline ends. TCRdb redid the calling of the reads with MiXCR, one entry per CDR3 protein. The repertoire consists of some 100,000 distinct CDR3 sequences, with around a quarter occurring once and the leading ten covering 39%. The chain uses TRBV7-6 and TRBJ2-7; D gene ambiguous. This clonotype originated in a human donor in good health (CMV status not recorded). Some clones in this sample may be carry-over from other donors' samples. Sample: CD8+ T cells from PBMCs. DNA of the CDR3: TGTGCCAGCAGCCAGCGCCCTACCTACGAGCAGTACTTC. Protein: CASSQRPTYEQYF.